This is a list of T cell receptor beta chains from one sample in a study of CDR3 diversity in severe acne. TCRdb reanalysed the PCR reads using MiXCR and keeps one entry per CDR3 protein. The repertoire includes under 100,000 distinct CDR3 sequences, roughly half of them detected once, and 10% sits in the top ten. The sample consisted of blood. These receptors were obtained from a male donor in good health, serving as a control. CDR3s include the opening cysteine and the closing phenylalanine or tryptophan. D genes are given only for firm matches. Not all rows give a size; the values are once, few, many and, for expanded clones, a class.

>.|TRBD2|TRBV24-1|TRBJ2-7
CATAGPNYEQYF
TGTGCCACAGCGGGACCAAACTACGAGCAGTACTTC
>many|.|TRBV24-1|TRBJ1-2
CATSDPHHYGYTF
TGTGCCACCAGTGATCCCCACCACTATGGCTACACCTTC
>.|TRBD1|TRBV6-4|TRBJ2-1
CASRAGTGGYNEQFF
TGTGCCAGCAGGGCCGGGACAGGGGGCTACAATGAGCAGTTCTTC
>.|.|TRBV29-1|TRBJ1-5
CSVEPEFNQPQHF
TGCAGCGTTGAACCGGAATTCAATCAGCCCCAGCATTTT
>.|TRBD2|TRBV20-1|TRBJ2-3
CSARDHRVAGGPTDTQYF
TGCAGTGCTAGAGATCACAGGGTGGCGGGAGGGCCCACAGATACGCAGTATTTT
>.|.|TRBV20-1|TRBJ1-4
CSATRHPPPQKLFF
TGCAGTGCTACGCGACACCCCCCCCCCCAAAAACTGTTTTTT
>.|.|TRBV25-1|TRBJ1-5
CASSGRGRDSNQPQHF
TGTGCCAGCAGTGGCCGGGGGAGGGATAGCAATCAGCCCCAGCATTTT
>few|.|TRBV28|TRBJ1-5
CASSWGHYSNQPQHF
TGTGCCAGCAGTTGGGGACACTATAGCAATCAGCCCCAGCATTTT
>many|TRBD1|TRBV30|TRBJ2-7
CALHRTGTYEQYF
TGTGCCTTACACCGGACAGGGACCTACGAGCAGTACTTC
>.|.|TRBV19|TRBJ1-1
CASKAGPIRTEAFF
TGTGCCAGTAAGGCGGGGCCAATACGCACTGAAGCTTTCTTT
>.|.|TRBV11-3|TRBJ2-2
CASSRHQSGSGELFF
TGTGCCAGCAGCCGTCACCAATCAGGGTCCGGGGAGCTGTTTTTT
>.|TRBD1|TRBV5-1|TRBJ1-2
CASSGGQGGGYTF
TGCGCCAGCAGCGGGGGACAGGGCGGGGGCTACACCTTC
>.|.|TRBV7-3|TRBJ1-1
CASSPSTEAFF
TGTGCCAGCAGCCCCTCTACTGAAGCTTTCTTT
>few|.|TRBV25-1|TRBJ2-5
CASSEYPLEETQYF
TGTGCCAGCAGTGAATATCCCCTGGAGGAGACCCAGTACTTC
>many|TRBD1|TRBV28|TRBJ1-1
CASSPPGQGAGTEAFF
TGTGCCAGCAGCCCCCCAGGACAGGGGGCCGGCACTGAAGCTTTCTTT
>.|TRBD1|TRBV5-4|TRBJ1-2
CASSPQPTGENYGYTF
TGTGCCAGCAGCCCACAGCCGACAGGGGAGAACTATGGCTACACCTTC
>many|.|TRBV3-1|TRBJ2-7
CASSQDSTVYEQYF
TGTGCCAGCAGCCAAGATAGCACAGTCTACGAGCAGTACTTC
>.|.|TRBV4-1|TRBJ1-2
CASSMMTPGRNGFTF
TGTGCCAGCAGCATGATGACACCGGGGCGGAATGGCTTCACCTTC
>many|.|TRBV7-2|TRBJ2-7
CASSLGGGISYEQYF
TGTGCCAGCAGCTTAGGAGGGGGGATCTCCTACGAGCAGTACTTC
>medium-sized|.|TRBV19|TRBJ1-6
CASSMDLMGSPLHF
TGTGCCAGTAGTATGGACTTGATGGGCTCACCCCTCCACTTT
>many|.|TRBV6-5|TRBJ2-5
CASSYSTRVRYQETQYF
TGTGCCAGCAGTTACTCGACCAGGGTGAGGTACCAAGAGACTCAGTACTTC
>many|.|TRBV24-1|TRBJ2-6
CATSVGDSGANVLTF
TGTGCCACCAGTGTCGGGGACTCTGGGGCCAACGTCCTGACTTTC
>.|TRBD2|TRBV3-1|TRBJ2-7
CASGRTSGGYEQYF
TGTGCCAGCGGCCGGACTAGCGGGGGGTACGAGCAGTACTTC
>.|.|TRBV19|TRBJ2-2
CKNSTGTANTGELFF
TGTAAAAATAGTACCGGGACCGCGAACACCGGGGAGCTGTTTTTT
>.|TRBD1|TRBV2|TRBJ1-2
CASSWTGDGYTF
TGTGCCAGCAGTTGGACAGGGGATGGCTACACCTTC
>few|TRBD1|TRBV7-9|TRBJ1-6
CASSLEAGGGNSPLHF
TGTGCCAGCAGCTTAGAGGCAGGGGGCGGTAATTCACCCCTCCACTTT
>many|.|TRBV24-1|TRBJ1-5
CATNTANQPQHF
TGTGCCACCAACACGGCTAATCAGCCCCAGCATTTT
>.|TRBD1|TRBV11-3|TRBJ2-7
CASSHPDRGTYEQYF
TGTGCCAGCAGCCACCCGGACAGGGGGACCTACGAGCAGTACTTC
>.|.|TRBV6-5|TRBJ2-7
CASSYGRGTSYEQYF
TGTGCCAGCAGTTACGGTCGGGGGACCTCCTACGAGCAGTACTTC
>.|TRBD2|TRBV10-3|TRBJ2-1
CAISDSGGGNEQFF
TGTGCCATCAGTGACTCGGGGGGGGGGAATGAGCAGTTCTTC
>.|TRBD2|TRBV9|TRBJ2-5
CASSVETSPETQYF
TGTGCCAGCAGCGTAGAGACTAGCCCAGAGACCCAGTACTTC
>.|TRBD1|TRBV20-1|TRBJ1-1
CSARAGTVNTEAFF
TGCAGTGCTAGGGCCGGGACAGTGAACACTGAAGCTTTCTTT
>.|.|TRBV11-2|TRBJ1-1
CASQGQSLLGHGYTFGSGNTEAFF
.
>many|.|TRBV10-2|TRBJ1-6
CASKAVGDNNSPLHF
TGCGCCAGCAAGGCCGTCGGGGATAATAATTCACCCCTCCACTTT
>.|.|TRBV7-3|TRBJ2-2
CASIDTGELFF
TGTGCCTCCATCGACACCGGGGAGCTGTTTTTT
>few|TRBD1|TRBV29-1|TRBJ1-2
CSALRRSGTGYGYTF
TGCAGCGCCCTACGACGCTCCGGGACAGGATATGGCTACACCTTC
>.|TRBD1|TRBV10-2|TRBJ2-2
CASKIGQDTGELFF
TGCGCCAGCAAAATAGGACAGGACACCGGGGAGCTGTTTTTT